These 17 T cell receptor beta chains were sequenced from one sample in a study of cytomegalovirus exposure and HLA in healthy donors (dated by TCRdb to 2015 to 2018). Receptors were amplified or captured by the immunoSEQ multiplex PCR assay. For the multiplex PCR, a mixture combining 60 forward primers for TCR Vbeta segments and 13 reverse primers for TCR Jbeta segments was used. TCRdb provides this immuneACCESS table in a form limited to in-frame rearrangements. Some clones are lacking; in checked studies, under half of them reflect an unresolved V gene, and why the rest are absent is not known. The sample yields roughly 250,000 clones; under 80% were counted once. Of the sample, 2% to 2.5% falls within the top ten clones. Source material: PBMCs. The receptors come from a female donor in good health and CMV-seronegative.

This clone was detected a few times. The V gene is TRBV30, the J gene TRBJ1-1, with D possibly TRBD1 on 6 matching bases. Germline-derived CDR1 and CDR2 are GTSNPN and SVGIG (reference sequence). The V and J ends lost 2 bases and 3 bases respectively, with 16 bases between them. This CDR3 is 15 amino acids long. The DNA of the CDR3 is TGTGCCTGGAGTAGGGCAGGGCCAGGGGACACTGAAGCTTTCTTT. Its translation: CAWSRAGPGDTEAFF.

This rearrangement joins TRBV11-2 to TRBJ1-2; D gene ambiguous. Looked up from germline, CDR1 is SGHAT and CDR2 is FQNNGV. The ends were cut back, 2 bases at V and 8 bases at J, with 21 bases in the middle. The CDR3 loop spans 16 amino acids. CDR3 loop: CASSLNPNALTEGYTF. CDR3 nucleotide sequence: TGTGCCAGCAGCTTAAACCCAAACGCGCTCACTGAGGGCTACACCTTC.

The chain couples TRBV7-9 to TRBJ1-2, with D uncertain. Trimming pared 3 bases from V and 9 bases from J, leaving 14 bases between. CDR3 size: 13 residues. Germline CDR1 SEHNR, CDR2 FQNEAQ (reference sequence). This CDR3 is CASSFGGESSYTF. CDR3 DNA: TGTGCCAGCAGCTTTGGCGGGGAGAGTAGCTACACCTTC.

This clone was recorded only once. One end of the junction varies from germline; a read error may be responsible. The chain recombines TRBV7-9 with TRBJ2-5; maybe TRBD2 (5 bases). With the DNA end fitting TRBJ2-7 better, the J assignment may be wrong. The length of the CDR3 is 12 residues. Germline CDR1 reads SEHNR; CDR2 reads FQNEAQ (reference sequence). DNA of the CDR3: TGTTCCAGCAGCTTAGGACTTTACGAGCAGTACTTC. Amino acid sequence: CSSSLGLYEQYF.

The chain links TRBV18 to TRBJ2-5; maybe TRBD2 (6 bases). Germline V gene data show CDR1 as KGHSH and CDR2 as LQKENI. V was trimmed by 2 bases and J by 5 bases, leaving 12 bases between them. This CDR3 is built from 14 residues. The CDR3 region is CASSPGGTGETQYF. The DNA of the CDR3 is TGTGCCAGCTCACCAGGAGGGACCGGGGAGACCCAGTACTTC.

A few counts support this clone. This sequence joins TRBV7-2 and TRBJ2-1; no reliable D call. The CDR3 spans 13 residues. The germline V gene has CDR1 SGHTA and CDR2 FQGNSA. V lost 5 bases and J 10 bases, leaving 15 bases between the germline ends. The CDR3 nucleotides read TGTGCCAGCAGCCCCTTGGTGTGGCAGGAGCAGTTCTTC. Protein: CASSPLVWQEQFF.

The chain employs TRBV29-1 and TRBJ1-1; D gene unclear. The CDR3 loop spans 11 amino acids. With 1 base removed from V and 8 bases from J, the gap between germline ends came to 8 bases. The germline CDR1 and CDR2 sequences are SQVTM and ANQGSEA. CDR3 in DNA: TGCAGCGTTGAAGTGGGGAGGGAAGCTTTCTTT. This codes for CSVEVGREAFF.

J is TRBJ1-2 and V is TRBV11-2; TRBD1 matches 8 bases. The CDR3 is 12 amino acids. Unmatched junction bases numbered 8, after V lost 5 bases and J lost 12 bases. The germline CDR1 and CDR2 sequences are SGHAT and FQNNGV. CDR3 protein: CASSLDRVPNTF. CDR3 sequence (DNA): TGTGCCAGCAGCCTGGACAGGGTACCCAACACCTTC.

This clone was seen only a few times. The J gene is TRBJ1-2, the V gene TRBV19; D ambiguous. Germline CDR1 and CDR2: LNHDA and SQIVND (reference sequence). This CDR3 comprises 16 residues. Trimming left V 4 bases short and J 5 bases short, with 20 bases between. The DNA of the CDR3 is TGTGCCAGTAGTAAAACCCGGGAGAGATCCTATTATGGCTACACCTTC. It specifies CASSKTRERSYYGYTF. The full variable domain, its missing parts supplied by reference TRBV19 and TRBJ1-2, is DGGITQSPKYLFRKEGQNVTLSCEQNLNHDAMYWYRQDPGQGLRLIYYSQIVNDFQKGDIAEGYSVSREKKESFPLTVTSAQKNPTAFYLCASSKTRERSYYGYTFGSGTRLTVV.

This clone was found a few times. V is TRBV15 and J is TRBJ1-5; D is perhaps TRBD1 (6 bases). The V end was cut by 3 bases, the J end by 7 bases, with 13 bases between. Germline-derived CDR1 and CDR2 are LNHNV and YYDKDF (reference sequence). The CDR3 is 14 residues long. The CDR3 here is CATSSLWGPQPQHF. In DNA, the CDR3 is TGTGCCACCAGCAGTTTATGGGGGCCCCAGCCCCAGCATTTT.

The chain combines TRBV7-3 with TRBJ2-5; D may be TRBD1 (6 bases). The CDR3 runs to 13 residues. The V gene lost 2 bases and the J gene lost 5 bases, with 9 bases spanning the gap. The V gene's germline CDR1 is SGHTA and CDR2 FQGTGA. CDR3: CASSLVGGETQYF. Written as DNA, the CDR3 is TGTGCCAGCAGCTTAGTTGGGGGCGAGACCCAGTACTTC.

CDR3 region: CASRTGTVVGNQPQHF. CDR3 DNA sequence: TGTGCCAGTCGTACCGGGACAGTTGTCGGCAATCAGCCCCAGCATTTT. The J gene is TRBJ1-5, the V gene TRBV28; 7 bases are shared with TRBD1. This CDR3 has 16 residues. Germline V gene sequence: CDR1 MDHEN, CDR2 SYDVKM. Germline trimming cut 9 bases from V and 2 bases from J; bases unmatched to any gene: 13.

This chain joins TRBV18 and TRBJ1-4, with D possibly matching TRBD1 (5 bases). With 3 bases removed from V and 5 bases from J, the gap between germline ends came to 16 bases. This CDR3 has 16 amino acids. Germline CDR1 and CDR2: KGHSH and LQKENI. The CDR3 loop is CASSPIRPRQNEKLFF. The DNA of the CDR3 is TGTGCCAGCTCACCTATCCGGCCCAGACAGAATGAAAAACTGTTTTTT.

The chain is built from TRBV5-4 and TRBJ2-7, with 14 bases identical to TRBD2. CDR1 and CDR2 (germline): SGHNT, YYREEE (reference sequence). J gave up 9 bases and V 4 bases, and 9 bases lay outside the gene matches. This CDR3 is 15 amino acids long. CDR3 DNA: TGTGCCAGCAGCCCGGGACTAGCGGGGGTACTCGTGCAGTACTTC. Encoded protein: CASSPGLAGVLVQYF.

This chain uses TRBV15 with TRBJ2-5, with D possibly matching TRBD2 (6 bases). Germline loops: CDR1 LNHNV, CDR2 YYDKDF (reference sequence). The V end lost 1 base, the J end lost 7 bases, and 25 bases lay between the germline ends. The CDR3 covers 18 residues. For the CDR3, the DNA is TGTGCCACCAGCAGAGGTGCAGCAGGAGGACTAACGAGGGGGACCCAGTACTTC. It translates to CATSRGAAGGLTRGTQYF.

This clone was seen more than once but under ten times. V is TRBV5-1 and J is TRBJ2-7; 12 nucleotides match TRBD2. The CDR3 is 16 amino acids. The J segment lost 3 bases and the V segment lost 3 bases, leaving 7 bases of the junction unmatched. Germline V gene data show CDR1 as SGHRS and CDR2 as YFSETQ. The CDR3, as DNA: TGCGCCAGCAGCTCAATGACTAGCGGGAGTGTCTACGAGCAGTACTTC. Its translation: CASSSMTSGSVYEQYF.

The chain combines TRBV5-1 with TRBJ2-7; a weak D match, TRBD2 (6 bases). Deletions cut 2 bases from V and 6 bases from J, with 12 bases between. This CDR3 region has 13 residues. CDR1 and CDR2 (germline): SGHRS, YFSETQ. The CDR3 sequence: CASSFSGRTEQYF. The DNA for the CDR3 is TGCGCCAGCAGCTTTTCCGGGAGAACCGAGCAGTACTTC.